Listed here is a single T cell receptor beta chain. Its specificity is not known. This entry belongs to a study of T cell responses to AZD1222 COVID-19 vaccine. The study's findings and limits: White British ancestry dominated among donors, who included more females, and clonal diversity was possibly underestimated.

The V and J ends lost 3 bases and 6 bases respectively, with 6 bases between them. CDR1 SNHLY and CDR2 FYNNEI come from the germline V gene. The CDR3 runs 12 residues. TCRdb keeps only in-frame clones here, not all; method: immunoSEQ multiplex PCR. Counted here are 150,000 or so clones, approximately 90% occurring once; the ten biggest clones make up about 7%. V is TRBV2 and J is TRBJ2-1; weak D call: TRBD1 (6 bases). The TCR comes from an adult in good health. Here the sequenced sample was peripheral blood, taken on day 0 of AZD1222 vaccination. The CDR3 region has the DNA TGTGCCAGCAGTGACAGGGGCAATGAGCAGTTCTTC. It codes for CASSDRGNEQFF. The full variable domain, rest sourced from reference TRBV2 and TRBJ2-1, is EPEVTQTPSHQVTQMGQEVILRCVPISNHLYFYWYRQILGQKVEFLVSFYNNEISEKSEIFDDQFSVERPDGSNFTLKIRSTKLEDSAMYFCASSDRGNEQFFGPGTRLTVL.